Below, 10 T cell receptor beta chains from the same sample are listed, as sequenced in a study of cytotoxic CD8 clonotypes in ibrutinib-treated CLL. The assay was immunoSEQ multiplex PCR, and TCRdb's table has in-frame clones only and misses some. The table shows more than 300,000 clones, with approximately 80% occurring only once. Sequences were derived from PBMCs, sampled before ibrutinib treatment. Receptor source: a human donor with chronic lymphocytic leukemia.

The chain uses TRBV10-3 and TRBJ2-1; possibly TRBD1 or TRBD2 for D (5 bases each). V shed 10 bases and J shed 4 bases, with 20 bases lying between them. The CDR3 spans 15 residues. Germline-derived CDR1 and CDR2 are ENHRY and SYGVKD. CDR3 amino acids: CATEGAGSIYNEQFF. CDR3 sequence (DNA): TGTGCCACAGAGGGCGCAGGGAGCATTTACAATGAGCAGTTCTTC.

V usage is TRBV29-1 and J usage is TRBJ2-1; a weak D match, TRBD2 (5 bases). The CDR3 is 16 residues long. V lost 5 bases, J lost 0 bases, and 17 bases lay in between. Germline loops: CDR1 SQVTM, CDR2 ANQGSEA. The CDR3 loop is CSVHSGASVSYNEQFF. CDR3 bases: TGCAGCGTTCACAGCGGAGCGAGTGTCTCCTACAATGAGCAGTTCTTC.

This clone occurred a few times. The J gene is TRBJ2-4, the V gene TRBV27; 9 bases match TRBD1. This CDR3 spans 14 amino acids. CDR1 and CDR2 (germline): MNHEY, SMNVEV (reference sequence). V was pared by 5 bases and J by 7 bases, with 6 bases of the junction left unmatched. The CDR3 nucleotides read TGTGCCAGCAGTAAACAGGGGGCGAGGAACATTCAGTACTTC. It yields the protein CASSKQGARNIQYF.

The chain's CDR3 is CASSQFGVSGNTIYF. For the CDR3, the DNA is TGCGCCAGCAGCCAATTCGGGGTTTCTGGAAACACCATATATTTT. The chain uses TRBV4-1 and TRBJ1-3; D is uncertain. The germline V and J ends were trimmed by 2 bases and 1 base, with 9 bases remaining between them. Per the germline V gene, CDR1 is MGHRA and CDR2 is YSYEKL. The CDR3 is 15 amino acids.

The chain uses TRBV27 and TRBJ2-7; 11 positions match TRBD2. Germline assignment: CDR1 MNHEY and CDR2 SMNVEV (reference sequence). The CDR3 extends over 18 amino acids. With V trimmed by 5 bases and J by 0 bases, 12 bases remained unmatched. CDR3 sequence (DNA): TGTGCCAGCAGTCCCACAGGTGGGACTAGCGGAACCTCCTACGAGCAGTACTTC. Amino acid sequence: CASSPTGGTSGTSYEQYF.

V is TRBV6-6 and J is TRBJ2-2; possibly TRBD1 for D (6 bases). V lost 5 bases and J 4 bases, leaving 11 bases between the germline ends. The length of the CDR3 is 14 residues. In germline, CDR1 is MNHNY, CDR2 SVGAGI (reference sequence). In nucleotides, the CDR3 is TGTGCCAGCAGTGGGGGCTTCGGCACCGGGGAGCTGTTTTTT. This gives the protein CASSGGFGTGELFF.

The chain is built from TRBV18 and TRBJ1-2; unclear D gene. Trimming took 2 bases from V and 3 from J, leaving 13 bases between them. This CDR3 region has 15 residues. CDR1 and CDR2 from the germline V gene are KGHSH and LQKENI. The CDR3 sequence: CASSPGSRMDYGYTF. CDR3 bases: TGTGCCAGCTCACCAGGATCCCGGATGGACTATGGCTACACCTTC.

This clone has only a few counts. The V gene is TRBV9, the J gene TRBJ1-1; D possibly corresponds to TRBD1 (5 bases). Germline CDR1 SGDLS, CDR2 YYNGEE. This CDR3 spans 13 amino acids. V lost 0 bases, J lost 3 bases, and 6 bases lay in between. The chain's CDR3 is CASSVGGHTEAFF. Here the CDR3 DNA reads TGTGCCAGCAGCGTAGGGGGCCACACTGAAGCTTTCTTT.

The V and J genes are TRBV5-1 and TRBJ1-4; the D gene is possibly TRBD1 (6 bases). The length of the CDR3 is 15 residues. Trimming pared 4 bases from V and 0 bases from J, leaving 10 bases between. Germline CDR1 SGHRS, CDR2 YFSETQ. In nucleotides, the CDR3 is TGCGCCAGCAGCCAACAGGGCGCAACTAATGAAAAACTGTTTTTT. Translated: CASSQQGATNEKLFF.

The chain recombines TRBV7-2 with TRBJ1-1; D is uncertain. The CDR3 totals 12 residues. Germline V gene sequence: CDR1 SGHTA, CDR2 FQGNSA. V was cut by 3 bases and J by 7 bases, with 9 bases left in between. The CDR3 reads CASSFLGSEAFF. The CDR3 DNA reads as TGTGCCAGCAGCTTTCTGGGGAGTGAAGCTTTCTTT.